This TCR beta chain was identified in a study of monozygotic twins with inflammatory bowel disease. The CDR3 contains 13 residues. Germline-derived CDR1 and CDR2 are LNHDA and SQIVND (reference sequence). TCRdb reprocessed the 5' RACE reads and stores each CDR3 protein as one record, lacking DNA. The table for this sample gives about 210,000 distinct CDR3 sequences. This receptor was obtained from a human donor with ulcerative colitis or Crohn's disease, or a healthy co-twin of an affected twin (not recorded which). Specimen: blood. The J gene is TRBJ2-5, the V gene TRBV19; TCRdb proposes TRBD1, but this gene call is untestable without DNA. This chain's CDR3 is CASSVDRGETQYF.